This is a list of T cell receptor beta chains from one sample in a study of cytomegalovirus exposure and HLA in healthy donors. Libraries were prepared by immunoSEQ multiplex PCR; TCRdb keeps only in-frame clonotypes and omits some of them. Of about 100,000 clones in the sample, around 76% were seen once. The sample comprised PBMCs. The receptors come from a woman aged 45-59 years in good health and CMV-seropositive. The CDR3 runs from the conserved cysteine through the conserved F or W. A D gene is named only where the DNA matches it firmly. Clone sizes are given selectively: once, few, many, or a class where the clone is expanded.

d_call	v_call	clone_size	j_call	cdr3_aa	cdr3_nt
TRBD2	TRBV19	few	TRBJ2-5	CASTPGLAGTETQYF	TGTGCCAGTACACCGGGACTAGCGGGTACAGAGACCCAGTACTTC
TRBD2	TRBV6-1	few	TRBJ2-3	CASNSQLAGGTQYF	TGTGCCAGCAATTCTCAATTGGCGGGGGGTACGCAGTATTTT
TRBD1	TRBV5-6	NA	TRBJ1-2	CASSLRDRDHYGYTF	TGTGCCAGCAGCTTGCGGGACAGGGATCACTATGGCTACACCTTC
NA	TRBV6-5	NA	TRBJ2-2	CASSFQNTGELFF	TGTGCCAGCAGTTTTCAGAACACCGGGGAGCTGTTTTTT
TRBD1	TRBV7-9	NA	TRBJ1-1	CASSPPGGSGTEAFF	TGTGCCAGCAGCCCGCCAGGGGGCAGCGGCACTGAAGCTTTCTTT
TRBD1	TRBV6-5	NA	TRBJ1-2	CASTTGGSVYGYTF	TGTGCCAGCACTACAGGGGGGTCTGTCTATGGCTACACCTTC
TRBD1	TRBV5-6	few	TRBJ1-2	CASSFPGGAGYTF	TGTGCCAGCAGCTTTCCAGGGGGCGCGGGCTACACCTTC
NA	TRBV5-1	NA	TRBJ2-6	CASSLAGAGANVLTF	TGCGCCAGCAGCTTGGCGGGTGCCGGGGCCAACGTCCTGACTTTC
TRBD2	TRBV29-1	NA	TRBJ2-1	CSVEGETSGSRSSYNEQFF	TGCAGCGTTGAAGGGGAGACTAGCGGAAGTAGGAGCTCCTACAATGAGCAGTTCTTC
TRBD2	TRBV5-1	NA	TRBJ2-5	CASNRLAGANIQETQYF	TGCGCCAGCAATAGACTAGCGGGGGCCAATATCCAAGAGACCCAGTACTTC
TRBD2	TRBV7-9	NA	TRBJ2-7	CASTSGGNRPGEQYF	TGTGCCAGCACAAGCGGGGGAAATCGACCGGGCGAGCAGTACTTC
NA	TRBV13	NA	TRBJ2-3	CASSLGQGTDTQYF	TGTGCCAGCAGCTTAGGGCAGGGCACAGATACGCAGTATTTT
NA	TRBV6-5	NA	TRBJ1-5	CASSYSPGVDQPQHF	TGTGCCAGCAGTTACTCACCAGGGGTCGATCAGCCCCAGCATTTT
TRBD1	TRBV6-9	NA	TRBJ1-5	CASSYSTPTGGREPQHF	TGTGCCAGCAGTTATTCGACCCCAACAGGGGGTAGGGAGCCCCAGCATTTT
TRBD1	TRBV27	NA	TRBJ1-1	CASREFDRGQGEAFF	TGTGCCAGCAGGGAATTCGACAGGGGTCAGGGTGAAGCTTTCTTT
TRBD1	TRBV27	few	TRBJ1-2	CASSYMGQDGYTF	TGTGCCAGCAGTTACATGGGACAGGATGGCTACACCTTC
NA	TRBV30	NA	TRBJ1-5	CAWSLVGGGHKNSDTRGGNQPQHF	TGTGCCTGGAGTTTGGTGGGGGGGGGACATAAGAACTCCGACACTCGAGGGGGCAATCAGCCCCAGCATTTT
NA	TRBV7-8	few	TRBJ1-4	CASSPNNEKLFF	TGTGCCAGCAGCCCCAATAATGAAAAACTGTTTTTT
TRBD1	TRBV5-1	NA	TRBJ1-1	CASSLVSGGNTEAFF	TGCGCCAGCAGCTTGGTTTCAGGGGGAAACACTGAAGCTTTCTTT
TRBD2	TRBV7-9	once	TRBJ2-1	CASSLTGLDNEQFF	TGTGCCAGCAGCTTAACGGGACTAGACAATGAGCAGTTCTTC
NA	TRBV6-6	once	TRBJ1-5	CASSAGGGGNQPQHF	TGTGCCAGCAGCGCCGGGGGAGGGGGCAATCAGCCCCAGCATTTT
TRBD2	TRBV27	NA	TRBJ2-1	CASSPPSGRTSEQFF	TGTGCCAGCAGTCCCCCTAGCGGGAGAACGAGTGAGCAGTTCTTC
TRBD1	TRBV10-2	NA	TRBJ2-5	CASRPDRERETQYF	TGCGCCAGCAGACCCGACAGGGAACGAGAGACCCAGTACTTC
NA	TRBV9	NA	TRBJ2-3	CASSPLGGASTDTQYF	TGTGCCAGCAGCCCCCTGGGGGGGGCGAGCACAGATACGCAGTATTTT
TRBD1	TRBV5-1	NA	TRBJ2-1	CASSSQGIYNEQFF	TGCGCCAGCAGCTCACAGGGGATTTACAATGAGCAGTTCTTC
TRBD1	TRBV5-6	NA	TRBJ1-1	CASSWGQGEATEAFF	TGTGCCAGCAGCTGGGGACAGGGGGAGGCCACTGAAGCTTTCTTT
TRBD2	TRBV6-5	NA	TRBJ2-1	CASSYSWVSGRNEQFF	TGTGCCAGCAGTTACTCATGGGTTAGCGGGAGAAATGAGCAGTTCTTC
TRBD2	TRBV5-6	NA	TRBJ2-7	CASSWTSGTYEQYF	TGTGCCAGCAGCTGGACTAGCGGCACCTACGAGCAGTACTTC